The source of this T cell receptor beta chain is a study of blood T cell repertoires in COVID-19. Study-level information: Researchers got acute and convalescent COVID-19 samples from the United States, Italy and Spain. The cDNA or gDNA used as material had been derived from T cells, B-cell-depleted T cells, or PBMCs.

How the authors handled the data: Reference gene primer amplification gave nucleated cell count estimates. Sequencing was performed with immunoSEQ multiplex PCR; in TCRdb, only in-frame clones are kept and a portion is missing. V and J calls and clone size come straight from that table; D and trimming were deduced from the DNA. The table lists roughly 67,000 clones, 85% to 90% of them singletons. This clone was observed a handful of times. CDR1 and CDR2 (germline): LNHDA, SQIVND (reference sequence). The CDR3 has 15 residues. The V and J ends lost 5 bases and 4 bases respectively, with 15 bases between them.

The sequenced sample consisted of peripheral blood. The clonotype was recovered from a man in his fifties with active COVID-19. The V gene is TRBV19, the J gene TRBJ1-5; weak D call: TRBD1 (6 bases). As DNA, the CDR3 is TGTGCCAGTAGTTCAGGACAGATAGAAAATCAGCCCCAGCATTTT. Residues: CASSSGQIENQPQHF. Combining the CDR3 with reference TRBV19 and TRBJ1-5 gives the whole variable domain DGGITQSPKYLFRKEGQNVTLSCEQNLNHDAMYWYRQDPGQGLRLIYYSQIVNDFQKGDIAEGYSVSREKKESFPLTVTSAQKNPTAFYLCASSSGQIENQPQHFGDGTRLSIL.